Presented here are 24 T cell receptor beta chains from one specimen sequenced in a study of cytomegalovirus exposure and HLA in healthy donors (dated by TCRdb to 2016 to 2017). The library relied on the immunoSEQ multiplex PCR assay. TCRdb mirrors the immuneACCESS table, restricted to in-frame sequences. Some clones are absent from its copies; in checked studies, under half trace to an unresolved V gene, and the reason for the others is unknown. For this sample there are about 200,000 clones; about 81% appear just once. The leading ten clones occupy 1.2% of the sample. The sequencing sample was made of PBMCs. The origin of the receptors is a woman aged 25 to 45 in good health and CMV-seronegative.

The chain couples TRBV7-9 to TRBJ2-3, with TRBD1 matching over 7 bases. The CDR3 is 15 amino acids. CDR1 and CDR2 from the germline V gene are SEHNR and FQNEAQ (reference sequence). The junction had 6 bases not matched to a gene; V was cut back by 5 bases and J by 1 base. The CDR3 loop is CASSPGQGGTDTQYF. The CDR3 DNA is TGTGCCAGCAGCCCCGGTCAGGGGGGCACAGATACGCAGTATTTT.

The CDR3 DNA is TGTGCCAGCAGTTTAACAGGACTAGCTTACAATGAGCAGTTCTTC. Amino acids: CASSLTGLAYNEQFF. The chain has TRBV27 and TRBJ2-1; TRBD2 aligns across 8 bases. V shed 2 bases, J shed 4 bases, and the junction held 4 bases outside the gene matches. This CDR3 spans 15 amino acids. Germline V gene lookup returns CDR1 MNHEY and CDR2 SMNVEV (reference sequence).

This clone was seen more than once but under ten times. The chain couples TRBV5-4 to TRBJ2-7; D might be TRBD2 (5 bases). Germline values: CDR1 SGHNT, CDR2 YYREEE (reference sequence). V lost 0 bases and J lost 7, with 14 bases in between. This CDR3 has 14 residues. The CDR3 nucleotides are TGTGCCAGCAGCTTGGTCGGGAACAAAAATGAGCAGTACTTC. Protein product: CASSLVGNKNEQYF.

In regard to this clone: Other DNA sequences in this specimen translate into the identical CDR3. This chain connects TRBV30 to TRBJ1-5; D is undetermined. The CDR3 sequence is 14 residues long. Germline CDR1 GTSNPN, CDR2 SVGIG (reference sequence). The V and J ends lost 1 base and 2 bases respectively, with 9 bases between them. DNA of the CDR3: TGTGCCTGGAGTGGAACCGGGGGCAATCAGCCCCAGCATTTT. Translated: CAWSGTGGNQPQHF.

This chain connects TRBV5-4 to TRBJ1-5, with D tentatively TRBD1 (6 bases). V lost 4 bases to trimming and J lost 8 bases, with 19 bases between them. In germline, CDR1 is SGHNT, CDR2 YYREEE (reference sequence). This CDR3 has 15 residues. CDR3 nucleotides: TGTGCCAGCAGCCAAGATGGGGGGGGGCCGGAGCCCCAGCATTTT. Protein: CASSQDGGGPEPQHF.

J is TRBJ1-2 and V is TRBV6-5; D uncertain. Trimming took 0 bases from V and 8 from J, leaving 10 bases between them. Germline V CDR1 and CDR2: MNHEY, SVGAGI. The CDR3 contains 13 residues. The CDR3, as DNA: TGTGCCAGCAGTTACTCAGCCCAACTCGGCTACACCTTC. The encoded protein is CASSYSAQLGYTF.

In its sample, this clone was seen once. This chain uses TRBV6-5 with TRBJ2-7, with a weak D call TRBD2 (5 bases). The CDR3 has 13 residues. The V gene's germline CDR1 is MNHEY and CDR2 SVGAGI. Trimming cost V 1 base and J 5 bases, with 9 bases left between them. The CDR3 DNA reads as TGTGCCAGCAGTTACTTAGGGAGCAACGAGCAGTACTTC. It specifies CASSYLGSNEQYF.

The chain joins TRBV2 to TRBJ2-7; the match to TRBD1 covers 9 bases. The CDR3 extends over 18 amino acids. After removal of 4 bases from V and 1 base from J, the junction contained 14 bases not matched to a gene. Germline V lookup: CDR1 SNHLY, CDR2 FYNNEI. The CDR3, as DNA: TGTGCCAGCAGTGCCCCATTGGGGACAGGGAGAGGATCCTACGAGCAGTACTTC. It encodes CASSAPLGTGRGSYEQYF.

The chain carries TRBV6-6 and TRBJ2-1; 9 positions agree with TRBD1. V lost 8 bases, J lost 2 bases, and 4 bases stayed unmatched. Germline V gene lookup returns CDR1 MNHNY and CDR2 SVGAGI (reference sequence). This CDR3 is built from 14 residues. The CDR3, as DNA: TGTGCCAGCCGGGACAGGGAGGCCTACAATGAGCAGTTCTTC. Translating it yields CASRDREAYNEQFF.

V gene TRBV6-6 combines with J gene TRBJ1-2; 7 nucleotides line up with TRBD1. After removal of 5 bases from V and 7 bases from J, the junction contained 4 bases not matched to a gene. Germline V CDR1 and CDR2: MNHNY, SVGAGI (reference sequence). CDR3 length: 12 residues. CDR3: CASSTTGVGYTF. The DNA for the CDR3 is TGTGCCAGCAGTACCACAGGGGTTGGCTACACCTTC.

This clone has just a few counts. The rearrangement links TRBV7-2 to TRBJ2-1; D perhaps matches TRBD2 (6 bases). CDR3 length: 14 amino acids. Germline loops: CDR1 SGHTA, CDR2 FQGNSA. Trimming took 5 bases from V and 10 from J, leaving 18 bases between them. The CDR3 DNA is TGTGCCAGCAGCCCCGGACTAACTCGGGGGGAGCAGTTCTTC. It codes for CASSPGLTRGEQFF. Filled out from reference TRBV7-2 and TRBJ2-1, the complete variable domain reads GAGVSQSPSNKVTEKGKDVELRCDPISGHTALYWYRQSLGQGLEFLIYFQGNSAPDKSGLPSDRFSAERTGGSVSTLTIQRTQQEDSAVYLCASSPGLTRGEQFFGPGTRLTVL.

This chain connects TRBV4-2 to TRBJ1-3, with 11 bases lining up with TRBD1. The J segment lost 3 bases and the V segment lost 0 bases, leaving 4 bases of the junction unmatched. The V gene's germline CDR1 is LGHNA and CDR2 YNFKEQ. The CDR3 loop spans 17 amino acids. For the CDR3, the DNA is TGTGCCAGCAGCCAAGACGGACAGGGGGCGCGTGGAAACACCATATATTTT. This encodes CASSQDGQGARGNTIYF.

The chain carries TRBV27 and TRBJ1-1; 7 nucleotides match TRBD1. J gave up 8 bases and V 5 bases, and 11 bases lay outside the gene matches. This CDR3 is 14 amino acids long. Per germline, CDR1 MNHEY and CDR2 SMNVEV (reference sequence). CDR3 loop: CASSEPGQQEEAFF. DNA for the CDR3: TGTGCCAGCAGTGAACCGGGACAGCAAGAAGAAGCTTTCTTT.

The chain joins TRBV5-1 to TRBJ2-4, with 8 bases matching TRBD2. After removal of 0 bases from V and 6 bases from J, the junction contained 8 bases not matched to a gene. The CDR3 spans 16 residues. CDR1 is SGHRS and CDR2 is YFSETQ in the germline V gene. The CDR3 DNA follows: TGCGCCAGCAGCTTGGGGACTAGCCGGGGTGGAAACATTCAGTACTTC. Translated: CASSLGTSRGGNIQYF.

The rearrangement joins TRBV4-1 to TRBJ2-6; D call uncertain. The V end lost 4 bases, the J end lost 0 bases, and 13 bases lay between the germline ends. CDR1 is MGHRA and CDR2 is YSYEKL in the germline V gene. The CDR3 has 17 amino acids. The CDR3 reads CASSLTDSSSGANVLTF. CDR3 coding DNA: TGCGCCAGCAGCCTTACCGATAGCAGCTCTGGGGCCAACGTCCTGACTTTC.

This clone was seen only a few times. The CDR3 sequence is CASSRRGETQYF. DNA of the CDR3: TGTGCCAGTAGCCGTAGGGGAGAGACCCAGTACTTC. The chain links TRBV19 to TRBJ2-5; tentative D call: TRBD1 (5 bases). The CDR3 consists of 12 residues. V was cut by 6 bases and J by 4 bases, with 9 bases left in between. In germline, CDR1 is LNHDA, CDR2 SQIVND (reference sequence).

The chain links TRBV11-2 to TRBJ1-1, with 7 bases aligning to TRBD1. This CDR3 region has 15 residues. After removal of 5 bases from V and 3 bases from J, the junction contained 9 bases not matched to a gene. Germline V gene lookup returns CDR1 SGHAT and CDR2 FQNNGV. The CDR3 here is CASSPLGGGDTEAFF. CDR3 nucleotides: TGTGCCAGCAGCCCTTTAGGAGGGGGCGACACTGAAGCTTTCTTT.

This sequence joins TRBV6-5 and TRBJ2-7; tentative D call: TRBD1 (5 bases). From germline, CDR1 is MNHEY and CDR2 SVGAGI. The CDR3 is made up of 15 amino acids. V lost 5 bases to trimming and J lost 2 bases, with 16 bases between them. The CDR3 sequence: CASSLQDTFAYEQYF. Here the CDR3 DNA reads TGTGCCAGCAGTCTACAGGACACATTCGCCTACGAGCAGTACTTC.

In the case of this clone: Its ends do not fully match the called genes, so a read error is possible. CDR3 protein: CASSLARDNSHEQYF. The CDR3 DNA is TGCGCCAGCAGCTTGGCTCGGGACAACTCCCACGAGCAGTACTTC. The V call is TRBV5-1, the J call TRBJ2-7; tentatively, D is TRBD1 (6 bases). The CDR3 has 15 amino acids. Germline CDR1 is SGHRS and CDR2 is YFSETQ. Combining the CDR3 with reference TRBV5-1 and TRBJ2-7 gives the whole variable domain KAGVTQTPRYLIKTRGQQVTLSCSPISGHRSVSWYQQTPGQGLQFLFEYFSETQRNKGNFPGRFSGRQFSNSRSEMNVSTLELGDSALYLCASSLARDNSHEQYFGPGTRLTVT.

The CDR3 sequence is CASTGQGPYNEQFF. The CDR3 bases are TGCGCCAGCACAGGACAGGGCCCCTACAATGAGCAGTTCTTC. V is TRBV5-1 and J is TRBJ2-1, with 8 bases that match TRBD1. Trimming removed 6 bases from V and 2 bases from J; junction bases left unmatched: 4. This CDR3 is 14 amino acids long. Germline CDR1 is SGHRS and CDR2 is YFSETQ.

The chain combines TRBV5-1 with TRBJ2-2; the D is unclear. The germline V gene has CDR1 SGHRS and CDR2 YFSETQ. CDR3 length: 12 amino acids. V was cut by 7 bases and J by 5 bases, with 9 bases left in between. CDR3 in amino acids: CASSPGTGELFF. For the CDR3, the DNA is TGCGCCAGCTCCCCCGGTACCGGGGAGCTGTTTTTT.

This chain uses TRBV27 with TRBJ2-4; TRBD1 agrees at 9 bases. V shed 4 bases and J 0 bases; nucleotides not matched to a gene: 1. The CDR3 length is 15 residues. CDR1 is MNHEY and CDR2 is SMNVEV in the germline V gene (reference sequence). CDR3: CASSWGQGAKNIQYF. As DNA, the CDR3 is TGTGCCAGCAGTTGGGGACAGGGAGCCAAAAACATTCAGTACTTC.

The chain has TRBV27 and TRBJ2-1, with 7 bases aligning to TRBD2. The CDR3 spans 18 residues. Germline V lookup: CDR1 MNHEY, CDR2 SMNVEV (reference sequence). Germline trimming cut 2 bases from V and 0 bases from J; bases unmatched to any gene: 10. CDR3 sequence reads: CASSLILRGVGSYNEQFF. CDR3 sequence (DNA): TGTGCCAGCAGTTTAATTCTCCGGGGGGTTGGCTCCTACAATGAGCAGTTCTTC.

This clone was found a few times. This chain's CDR3 is CASSQRQYNEQFF. For the CDR3, the DNA is TGTGCCAGCAGCCAGCGACAGTACAATGAGCAGTTCTTC. The V call is TRBV4-2, the J call TRBJ2-1, with D maybe TRBD1 (5 bases). This CDR3 has 13 residues. Trimming stripped 3 bases from V and 4 bases from J, with 7 bases between. Germline CDR1 is LGHNA and CDR2 is YNFKEQ.